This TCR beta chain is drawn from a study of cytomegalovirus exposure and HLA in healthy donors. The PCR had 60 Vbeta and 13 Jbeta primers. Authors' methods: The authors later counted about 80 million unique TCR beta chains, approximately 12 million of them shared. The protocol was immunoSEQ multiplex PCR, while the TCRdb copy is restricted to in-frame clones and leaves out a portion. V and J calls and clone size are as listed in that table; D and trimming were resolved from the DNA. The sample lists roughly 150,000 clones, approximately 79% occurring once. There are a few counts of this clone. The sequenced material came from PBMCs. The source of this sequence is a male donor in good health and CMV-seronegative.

Here the CDR3 reads CASSGRQRDTEAFF. The DNA of the CDR3 is TGTGCCAGCAGCGGTCGACAGCGGGACACTGAAGCTTTCTTT. The chain links TRBV9 to TRBJ1-1; D might be TRBD1 (5 bases). The CDR3 is 14 residues long. V gave up 3 bases and J gave up 3 bases, with 12 bases separating them. Per germline, CDR1 SGDLS and CDR2 YYNGEE.